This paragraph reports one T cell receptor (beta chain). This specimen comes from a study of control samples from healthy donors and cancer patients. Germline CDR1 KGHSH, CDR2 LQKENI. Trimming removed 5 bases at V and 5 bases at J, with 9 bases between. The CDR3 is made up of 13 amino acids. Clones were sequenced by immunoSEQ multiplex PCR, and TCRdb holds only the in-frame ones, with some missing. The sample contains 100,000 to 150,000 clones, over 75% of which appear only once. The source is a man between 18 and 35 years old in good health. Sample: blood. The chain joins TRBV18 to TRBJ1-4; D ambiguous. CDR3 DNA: TGTGCCAGCTCAGCCAGGCAGAATGAAAAACTGTTTTTT. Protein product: CASSARQNEKLFF.